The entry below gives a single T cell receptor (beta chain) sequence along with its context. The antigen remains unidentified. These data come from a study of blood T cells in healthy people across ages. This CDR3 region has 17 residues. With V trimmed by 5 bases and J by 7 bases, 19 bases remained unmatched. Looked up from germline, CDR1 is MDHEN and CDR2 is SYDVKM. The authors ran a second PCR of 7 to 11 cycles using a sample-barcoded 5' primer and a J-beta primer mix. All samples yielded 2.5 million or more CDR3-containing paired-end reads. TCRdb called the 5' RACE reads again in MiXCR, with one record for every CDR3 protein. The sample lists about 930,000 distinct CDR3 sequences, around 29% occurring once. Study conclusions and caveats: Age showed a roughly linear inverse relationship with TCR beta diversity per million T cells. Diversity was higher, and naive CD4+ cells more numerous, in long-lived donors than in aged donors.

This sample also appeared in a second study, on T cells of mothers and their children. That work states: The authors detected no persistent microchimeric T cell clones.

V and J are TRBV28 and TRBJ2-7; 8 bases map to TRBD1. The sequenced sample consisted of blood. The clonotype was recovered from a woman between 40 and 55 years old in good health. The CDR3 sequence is CASSPRTGKIPPREQYF. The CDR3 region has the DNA TGTGCCAGCAGTCCTAGGACAGGGAAGATTCCACCTAGAGAGCAGTACTTC.